This TCR beta chain was obtained from a study of OX40 agonist ivuxolimab in advanced cancers. Study-wide context: Participants averaged approximately 60 years of age (range about 23 to 80) and were 75% to 90% male. 40% to 50% of patients had received prior checkpoint inhibitor therapy.

A remark on this clone: Its antigen remains unknown.

The study, taken as a whole, reports: Antigens targeted by the expanded peripheral T cells were not determined. At 0.1 to 3.0 mg/kg and by week 6, CD4+ and CD8+ T cells in the blood had expanded clonally.

Sequencing used immunoSEQ multiplex PCR; TCRdb keeps in-frame clones, though not all of them. The sample lists tens of thousands of clones; 86% were seen once. V lost 4 bases and J 5 bases, leaving 9 bases between the germline ends. CDR1 and CDR2 from the germline V gene are KGHSH and LQKENI. CDR3 length: 13 residues. This specimen consisted of CD4+ or CD8+ T cells sorted from blood, obtained in a trial of the OX40 agonist ivuxolimab. The source of this sequence is an adult with an advanced solid tumor such as melanoma, head and neck, liver or kidney cancer. The chain couples TRBV18 to TRBJ2-1; no firm D call. CDR3 coding DNA: TGTGCCAGCTCACGGGTGGCCAACAATGAGCAGTTCTTC. It translates to CASSRVANNEQFF.